Below, 2 T cell receptor beta chains from the same sample are listed, as sequenced in a study of response to subunit inactivated influenza vaccine. MiXCR, run by TCRdb on the RT-PCR reads, gives a single entry per CDR3 protein. Of about 830,000 distinct CDR3 sequences detected, 18% appear once; the ten largest clones hold roughly a tenth. The sample here was PBMCs from blood, taken 5 days after vaccination. These receptors were taken from a man aged 50-59 years who received an inactivated influenza vaccine.

This clonotype has more than one count but fewer than ten. The genes are TRBV12-3 or TRBV12-4 and TRBJ1-3, with a weak D call TRBD1 (5 bases). V was trimmed by 3 bases and J by 4 bases, leaving 16 bases between them. The CDR3 spans 16 residues. CDR3 amino acids: CASSFGVGRTGNTIYF. The CDR3 region has the DNA TGTGCCAGCAGTTTCGGTGTGGGGCGCACCGGAAACACCATATATTTT.

This clonotype was seen more than once but under ten times. The gene calls are TRBV20-1 and TRBJ1-1; D gene ambiguous. This CDR3 has 15 amino acids. Per germline, CDR1 DFQATT and CDR2 SNEGSKA (reference sequence). With 1 base removed from V and 1 base from J, the gap between germline ends came to 13 bases. The CDR3 protein is CSARVWVGSNTEAFF. The CDR3 bases are TGCAGTGCTAGAGTTTGGGTGGGATCGAACACTGAAGCTTTCTTT.